This T cell receptor beta chain was obtained from a study of blood T cell repertoires in COVID-19. V was pared by 4 bases and J by 5 bases, with 4 bases of the junction left unmatched. Germline CDR1 is SGHRS and CDR2 is YFSETQ. The CDR3 is 15 residues long. Assay: immunoSEQ multiplex PCR; the TCRdb copy retains only in-frame clones and omits some. This table holds tens of thousands of clones, more than 70% found once. The chain uses TRBV5-1 and TRBJ1-4; 11 bases agree with TRBD1. The TCR was taken from a woman aged 60 to 75 with acute or convalescent COVID-19. Sequencing was performed on peripheral blood. As DNA, the CDR3 is TGCGCCAGCAGCCCCGGGACAGGGGGGAATGAAAAACTGTTTTTT. This codes for CASSPGTGGNEKLFF.